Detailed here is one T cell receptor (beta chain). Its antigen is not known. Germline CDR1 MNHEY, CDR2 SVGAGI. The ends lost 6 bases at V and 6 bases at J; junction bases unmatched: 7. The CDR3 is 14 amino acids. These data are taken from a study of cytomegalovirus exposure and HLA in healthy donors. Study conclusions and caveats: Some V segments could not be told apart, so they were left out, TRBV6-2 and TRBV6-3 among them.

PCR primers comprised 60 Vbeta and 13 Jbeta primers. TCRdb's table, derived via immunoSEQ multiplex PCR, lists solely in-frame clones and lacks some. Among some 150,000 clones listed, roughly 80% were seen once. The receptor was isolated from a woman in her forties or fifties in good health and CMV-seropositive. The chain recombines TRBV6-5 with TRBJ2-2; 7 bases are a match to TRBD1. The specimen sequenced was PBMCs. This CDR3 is CASRRRQGAGELFF. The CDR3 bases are TGTGCCAGCAGACGACGACAGGGCGCCGGGGAGCTGTTTTTT.